This TCR beta chain was documented in a study of Graves' ophthalmopathy and Graves' hyperthyroidism. Study observations and caveats: Among thyroid clonotypes expanded above 0.001 frequency, most also appeared in blood.

This clonotype was seen repeatedly, ten times or more. Its antigen is currently unknown. Amplification from RNA transcripts yielded the TCR beta CDR3 regions. The first round was an RT-PCR with HTBI primers, and the second round was a multiplex PCR. TCRdb ran MiXCR on the multiplex PCR reads and lists one entry per CDR3 protein. The profile shows 600,000 to 950,000 distinct CDR3 sequences, 40% of them singletons. This CDR3 has 12 residues. V was cut by 3 bases and J by 5 bases, with 10 bases left in between. CDR1 and CDR2 from the germline V gene are SQVTM and ANQGSEA. The material sequenced was peripheral blood. This chain uses TRBV29-1 with TRBJ1-1; D is ambiguous. This TCR was recovered from an adult man with Graves' ophthalmopathy. CDR3 bases: TGCAGCGTTGAGCTGGTGTTTACTGAAGCTTTCTTT. Translating it yields CSVELVFTEAFF.